A single sample is the source of the 24 T cell receptor beta chains below, sequenced in a study of beta chain features in type 1 diabetes. All of the isolated RNA was reverse transcribed, so expressed TCRB transcripts were sequenced. Profiling relied on immunoSEQ multiplex PCR, and the TCRdb table lists in-frame clones only, not all of them. The table shows some 220,000 clones, with under 13% occurring only once. The sequenced material came from central memory CD4+ T cells from blood. Every receptor here comes from a man aged 18 to 35 in good health.

The genes are TRBV30 and TRBJ2-1; no definite D call. This CDR3 has 11 residues. V shed 0 bases and J shed 5 bases, with 2 bases lying between them. The V gene's germline CDR1 is GTSNPN and CDR2 SVGIG (reference sequence). CDR3 loop: CAWSVNNEQFF. CDR3 in DNA: TGTGCCTGGAGTGTAAACAATGAGCAGTTCTTC.

In regard to this clone: A read error is likely here: a far larger clone is one base away. The genes are TRBV7-3 and TRBJ1-1, with D hard to call. Trimming removed 4 bases at V and 1 base at J, with 7 bases between. The length of the CDR3 is 13 residues. Germline V gene sequence: CDR1 SGHTA, CDR2 FQGTGA. In DNA form, the CDR3 reads TGTGCCAGCAGCTATTCGGCGAACACTGAAGCTTTCTTT. The encoded protein is CASSYSANTEAFF. Looking up the rest from reference TRBV7-3 and TRBJ1-1 gives the full variable domain: GAGVSQTPSNKVTEKGKYVELRCDPISGHTALYWYRQSLGQGPEFLIYFQGTGAADDSGLPNDRFFAVRPEGSVSTLKIQRTERGDSAVYLCASSYSANTEAFFGQGTRLTVV.

This clone has a count of ten or more. The CDR3 region is CASSLGQGGNEQFF. The CDR3 nucleotides read TGTGCCAGCAGCCTGGGACAGGGAGGCAATGAGCAGTTCTTC. The chain is built from TRBV7-8 and TRBJ2-1; TRBD1 agrees at 9 bases. The CDR3 spans 14 residues. V dropped 5 bases and J dropped 6; count of bases not matched to a gene: 5. Germline V CDR1 and CDR2: SGHVS, FQNEAQ.

The chain recombines TRBV18 with TRBJ2-5, with D perhaps TRBD1 (6 bases). The CDR3 covers 16 residues. V lost 2 bases, J lost 1 base, and 14 bases lay in between. Germline CDR1 reads KGHSH; CDR2 reads LQKENI. This CDR3 is CASSPVRGRGQETQYF. CDR3 nucleotide sequence: TGTGCCAGCTCACCAGTCAGGGGCAGGGGCCAAGAGACCCAGTACTTC.

The chain employs TRBV13 and TRBJ2-7, with 8 bases fitting TRBD1. The V gene's germline CDR1 is PRHDT and CDR2 FYEKMQ (reference sequence). V shed 5 bases, J shed 2 bases, and the junction held 8 bases outside the gene matches. This CDR3 spans 15 amino acids. The CDR3 DNA is TGTGCCAGCAGCGCCACAGGGGGTCTGACCTACGAGCAGTACTTC. The encoded protein is CASSATGGLTYEQYF.

This clone showed up just a few times. The gene calls are TRBV5-1 and TRBJ2-7; 7 bases agree with TRBD1. Losses at the gene ends were 4 bases for V and 0 bases for J; bases not matched to a gene: 7. Germline CDR1 SGHRS, CDR2 YFSETQ. The CDR3 is 15 amino acids. The CDR3 DNA reads TGCGCCAGCAGCGAGGGGACAGCCAGCTCCTACGAGCAGTACTTC. Translated: CASSEGTASSYEQYF.

The sample holds many counts of this clone. The V call is TRBV18, the J call TRBJ2-1, with a tentative D call TRBD2 (6 bases). Germline CDR1 is KGHSH and CDR2 is LQKENI. Trimming shortened V by 5 bases and J by 4 bases, and 6 bases separated the two germline ends. The CDR3 totals 12 residues. The CDR3 nucleotides are TGTGCCAGCTCAGCGGGATACAATGAGCAGTTCTTC. Its protein is CASSAGYNEQFF.

The genes are TRBV27 and TRBJ2-1, with D perhaps assigned TRBD1 or TRBD2 (5 bases each). Deletions cut 6 bases from V and 2 bases from J, with 11 bases between. CDR3 length equals 14 residues. Germline assignment: CDR1 MNHEY and CDR2 SMNVEV (reference sequence). Here the CDR3 DNA reads TGTGCCAGCAGCTCCAGGGAGACCTACAATGAGCAGTTCTTC. As protein: CASSSRETYNEQFF.

This clone has only a few counts. This chain links TRBV30 with TRBJ2-7; 9 nucleotides line up with TRBD2. CDR3 size: 13 residues. Germline trimming cut 5 bases from V and 4 bases from J; bases unmatched to any gene: 6. Germline V CDR1 and CDR2: GTSNPN, SVGIG (reference sequence). The CDR3 here is CAWGSGSRYEQYF. DNA of the CDR3: TGTGCCTGGGGTAGCGGGAGCCGATACGAGCAGTACTTC.

This clone was observed at least ten times. The V call is TRBV7-2, the J call TRBJ2-1; 10 bases align to TRBD2. The CDR3 has 18 amino acids. Germline trimming cut 3 bases from V and 0 bases from J; bases unmatched to any gene: 8. The germline V gene encodes CDR1 SGHTA and CDR2 FQGNSA. In nucleotides, the CDR3 is TGTGCCAGCAGCTTTTTCGTGGCTAGCGGGAGCTCCTACAATGAGCAGTTCTTC. Protein sequence: CASSFFVASGSSYNEQFF.

The chain joins TRBV11-2 to TRBJ1-1; TRBD1 might be the D (6 bases). CDR3 length equals 13 residues. Germline V gives CDR1 SGHAT, CDR2 FQNNGV. The V end lost 5 bases, the J end lost 8 bases, and 15 bases lay between the germline ends. The CDR3 region is CASSRYDRREAFF. DNA for the CDR3: TGTGCCAGCAGCCGATACGACAGGAGGGAAGCTTTCTTT.

This clone was counted between two and nine times. The chain combines TRBV4-1 with TRBJ2-2; weak D call: TRBD1 (6 bases). This CDR3 contains 14 residues. Trimming stripped 4 bases from V and 7 bases from J, with 13 bases between. Germline-derived CDR1 and CDR2 are MGHRA and YSYEKL. For the CDR3, the DNA is TGCGCCAGCAGCCCGGGACATGGGCTCGGGGAGCTGTTTTTT. Residues: CASSPGHGLGELFF.

CDR3 bases: TGTGCCAGCACCCGGTACCCAGGGGGCCGGCAGCCCCAGCATTTT. It codes for CASTRYPGGRQPQHF. The V gene is TRBV5-6, the J gene TRBJ1-5; 8 bases are a match to TRBD1. Germline trimming cut 6 bases from V and 7 bases from J; bases unmatched to any gene: 12. The germline V gene has CDR1 SGHDT and CDR2 YYEEEE. The CDR3 totals 15 residues.

This clone was detected many times. The rearrangement links TRBV30 to TRBJ1-5, with 7 bases that match TRBD1. Trimming cost V 1 base and J 3 bases; bases outside gene matches: 6. CDR3 length: 15 amino acids. In germline, CDR1 is GTSNPN, CDR2 SVGIG (reference sequence). As DNA, the CDR3 is TGTGCCTGGAGTGAAGGTAGGGGGCCCAATCAGCCCCAGCATTTT. Protein product: CAWSEGRGPNQPQHF.

This clone was observed a handful of times. The chain recombines TRBV30 with TRBJ2-2; D uncertain. CDR1 is GTSNPN, CDR2 SVGIG, per germline (reference sequence). Trimming removed 0 bases from V and 1 base from J, with 6 bases in between. CDR3 length: 14 amino acids. As DNA, the CDR3 is TGTGCCTGGAGTGTACGACGGAACACCGGGGAGCTGTTTTTT. Its translation is CAWSVRRNTGELFF.

This chain joins TRBV6-5 and TRBJ1-1; TRBD1 is a possible D gene (6 bases). The germline V gene has CDR1 MNHEY and CDR2 SVGAGI. V lost 10 bases, J lost 3 bases, and 12 bases lay in between. The CDR3 consists of 12 residues. The CDR3 sequence is CAIGGWDTEAFF. In nucleotides, the CDR3 is TGTGCCATCGGGGGCTGGGACACTGAAGCTTTCTTT.

The chain links TRBV2 to TRBJ2-1; 8 bases map to TRBD2. With 6 bases clipped from V and 7 bases from J, the junction kept 5 bases outside the gene matches. This CDR3 is 13 amino acids long. Germline V gives CDR1 SNHLY, CDR2 FYNNEI. The CDR3 region is CASRKTSENEQFF. Written as DNA, the CDR3 is TGTGCCAGCAGGAAGACTAGCGAGAATGAGCAGTTCTTC.

This clone was observed a handful of times. The chain joins TRBV20-1 to TRBJ1-1; no firm D call. Deletions cut 6 bases from V and 3 bases from J, with 5 bases between. Germline CDR1 DFQATT, CDR2 SNEGSKA (reference sequence). CDR3 size: 10 residues. CDR3 bases: TGCAGTGCGCCGGACACTGAAGCTTTCTTT. Translated: CSAPDTEAFF.

J is TRBJ2-5 and V is TRBV10-3; weak D call: TRBD2 (6 bases). CDR3 length: 13 amino acids. The V end lost 4 bases, the J end lost 0 bases, and 6 bases lay between the germline ends. The germline gives CDR1 ENHRY, CDR2 SYGVKD. DNA of the CDR3: TGTGCCATCAGTGGACTAGACCAAGAGACCCAGTACTTC. The encoded protein is CAISGLDQETQYF.

This clone was seen only a few times. The chain combines TRBV5-4 with TRBJ2-7; TRBD2 matches at 8 bases. This CDR3 region has 14 residues. Unmatched junction bases numbered 9, after V lost 6 bases and J lost 4 bases. Germline-derived CDR1 and CDR2 are SGHNT and YYREEE (reference sequence). Here the CDR3 DNA reads TGTGCCAGCACGGCGGGAGGTACCTCATACGAGCAGTACTTC. Translating gives CASTAGGTSYEQYF.

This chain links TRBV5-1 with TRBJ2-4; 9 positions agree with TRBD1. The CDR3 runs to 14 residues. The germline gives CDR1 SGHRS, CDR2 YFSETQ. The trim removed 4 bases at V and 9 bases at J, leaving 8 bases unmatched. This CDR3 is CASSTGQGTTIQYF. The CDR3 DNA follows: TGCGCCAGCAGCACTGGACAGGGGACTACCATTCAGTACTTC.

The V gene is TRBV7-2, the J gene TRBJ2-3; D is possibly TRBD2 (6 bases). Germline V gene data show CDR1 as SGHTA and CDR2 as FQGNSA. Trimming left V 5 bases short and J 2 bases short, with 14 bases between. The CDR3 is 15 residues long. In nucleotides, the CDR3 is TGTGCCAGCAGCATCAGTAGCGGCTTCACAGATACGCAGTATTTT. As protein: CASSISSGFTDTQYF.

The table lists this clone with a few counts. This chain joins TRBV6-5 and TRBJ2-3; D may correspond to TRBD1 or TRBD2 (5 bases each). This CDR3 is 14 amino acids long. V gave up 4 bases and J gave up 1 base, with 9 bases separating them. Germline V lookup: CDR1 MNHEY, CDR2 SVGAGI. CDR3: CASSLGPRTDTQYF. Here the CDR3 DNA reads TGTGCCAGCAGTTTGGGACCCCGCACAGATACGCAGTATTTT.

In its sample, this clone was seen a few times. V gene TRBV2 combines with J gene TRBJ2-3; D remains ambiguous. CDR1 SNHLY and CDR2 FYNNEI come from the germline V gene. The V end lost 6 bases, the J end lost 1 base, and 5 bases lay between the germline ends. The CDR3 loop spans 12 amino acids. The CDR3 spells CASRDRTDTQYF. CDR3 sequence (DNA): TGTGCCAGCAGGGACCGCACAGATACGCAGTATTTT.